The T cell receptor (beta chain) under discussion was sequenced for a study of blood T cell repertoires in COVID-19. Study-wide background: Italy, Spain and the United States were the sources of the convalescent and acute COVID-19 samples. From T cells, B-cell-depleted T cells, or PBMCs came the material, which was cDNA or gDNA.

This clone was found a few times. Authors' data handling: How many nucleated cells were present was estimated from reference gene primer amplification. This table comes from immunoSEQ multiplex PCR, and its TCRdb copy is limited to in-frame clones, with some not included. The V and J calls and clone size were taken over from that table, and D and trimming were inferred from the DNA. The sample records some 290,000 clones, 87% being singletons. J lost 5 bases, V lost 3 bases, and 5 bases had no gene match. The germline CDR1 and CDR2 sequences are SGHRS and YFSETQ. There are 14 residues in the CDR3. The rearrangement links TRBV5-1 to TRBJ1-1, with TRBD1 matching over 9 bases. The clonotype was recovered from a woman between 45 and 60 years old who had recovered from COVID-19. Sequencing was carried out using peripheral blood. The CDR3 region is CASSSSGTGTEAFF. CDR3 DNA: TGCGCCAGCAGCTCGTCCGGGACAGGGACTGAAGCTTTCTTT. Based on the CDR3 plus reference TRBV5-1 and TRBJ1-1, the full variable domain is KAGVTQTPRYLIKTRGQQVTLSCSPISGHRSVSWYQQTPGQGLQFLFEYFSETQRNKGNFPGRFSGRQFSNSRSEMNVSTLELGDSALYLCASSSSGTGTEAFFGQGTRLTVV.